This record covers a single T cell receptor (beta chain). Its antigen is still unknown. This entry comes from a study of cytomegalovirus exposure and HLA in healthy donors. The PCR had 60 Vbeta and 13 Jbeta primers. Sequencing used immunoSEQ multiplex PCR; TCRdb keeps in-frame clones, though not all of them. In total, the table holds about 160,000 clones. Study outcomes and limitations: There was a cluster of highly shared sequence variants that was likely a sequencing artifact. Reported performance of the classifier showed diagnosis of cytomegalovirus status with high specificity and sensitivity. In vitro confirmation showed three CMV-associated chains to be CMV antigen specific.

Germline values: CDR1 SGHNT, CDR2 YYREEE (reference sequence). The V gene lost 3 bases and the J gene lost 1 base, with 8 bases spanning the gap. CDR3 length: 14 amino acids. This chain joins TRBV5-4 and TRBJ2-1; perhaps TRBD1 as D (5 bases). Sequences were obtained from PBMCs. The sequence was obtained from a woman aged 60-75 years in good health and CMV-seronegative. In nucleotides, the CDR3 is TGTGCCAGCAGCTCTGACAGTTCCTACAATGAGCAGTTCTTC. Translated: CASSSDSSYNEQFF.